A selection of T cell receptor beta chains follows, all from one sample in a study of CD8 T cells in Susac syndrome. MiXCR, applied by TCRdb to the immunoSEQ multiplex PCR reads, yields one record per CDR3 protein. The sample records about 180,000 distinct CDR3 sequences, approximately 95% being singletons. Specimen: CD8+ T cells from PBMCs. The receptors here all came from a human donor with multiple sclerosis. Each CDR3 is given with its conserved first and last residue. D genes are given only for firm matches.

CDR3aa: CASTSNSPGLDIYNEQFF
CDR3nt: TGTGCCAGCACGTCAAACTCGCCGGGACTGGACATCTACAATGAGCAGTTCTTC
d_gene: -
j_gene: TRBJ2-1
v_gene: TRBV28

CDR3aa: CASGVGPMKNEQFF
CDR3nt: TGCGCCAGCGGGGTGGGACCGATGAAGAATGAGCAGTTCTTC
d_gene: -
j_gene: TRBJ2-1
v_gene: TRBV4-1

CDR3aa: CASSQEGADTYEQYF
CDR3nt: TGTGCCAGCAGCCAAGAGGGTGCAGACACCTACGAGCAGTACTTC
d_gene: -
j_gene: TRBJ2-7
v_gene: TRBV3-1

CDR3aa: CASSEGQGRINEQFF
CDR3nt: TGTGCCAGCAGTGAAGGACAGGGACGGATCAATGAGCAGTTCTTC
d_gene: TRBD1
j_gene: TRBJ2-1
v_gene: TRBV2

CDR3aa: CASSLYGGSGETQYF
CDR3nt: TGTGCCAGCAGCTTATATGGCGGGAGTGGAGAGACCCAGTACTTC
d_gene: TRBD2
j_gene: TRBJ2-5
v_gene: TRBV7-3

CDR3aa: CNAGQRNYGYTF
CDR3nt: TGCAACGCGGGGCAGCGCAACTATGGCTACACCTTC
d_gene: -
j_gene: TRBJ1-2
v_gene: TRBV20-1

CDR3aa: CASSQDRGWTGELFF
CDR3nt: TGTGCCAGCAGCCAGGACAGGGGTTGGACCGGGGAGCTGTTTTTT
d_gene: TRBD1
j_gene: TRBJ2-2
v_gene: TRBV14

CDR3aa: CASRETGNTEAFF
CDR3nt: TGTGCCAGCAGAGAGACTGGGAACACTGAAGCTTTCTTT
d_gene: -
j_gene: TRBJ1-1
v_gene: TRBV2

CDR3aa: CASSLSRVLGGELFF
CDR3nt: TGTGCCAGCAGCTTATCGCGGGTACTGGGCGGGGAGCTGTTTTTT
d_gene: -
j_gene: TRBJ2-2
v_gene: TRBV5-6

CDR3aa: CASSYSGPLEQYF
CDR3nt: TGTGCCAGCAGTTACTCAGGGCCTCTGGAGCAGTACTTC
d_gene: -
j_gene: TRBJ2-7
v_gene: TRBV6-5

CDR3aa: CSAERLAGGGEQYF
CDR3nt: TGCAGTGCTGAACGACTAGCGGGAGGTGGCGAGCAGTACTTC
d_gene: TRBD2
j_gene: TRBJ2-7
v_gene: TRBV20-1

CDR3aa: CASSSHRTGTYTEAFF
CDR3nt: TGTGCCAGCAGTTCTCATCGGACAGGAACCTACACTGAAGCTTTCTTT
d_gene: TRBD1
j_gene: TRBJ1-1
v_gene: TRBV27

CDR3aa: CSVVSGTGPYEQYF
CDR3nt: TGCAGCGTTGTCAGTGGGACAGGGCCGTACGAGCAGTACTTC
d_gene: TRBD1
j_gene: TRBJ2-7
v_gene: TRBV29-1

CDR3aa: CASSWTSGEETQYF
CDR3nt: TGTGCCAGCAGCTGGACTAGCGGGGAAGAGACCCAGTACTTC
d_gene: TRBD2
j_gene: TRBJ2-5
v_gene: TRBV5-6

CDR3aa: CSAWPGLSSFTDTQYF
CDR3nt: TGCAGTGCCTGGCCGGGACTTAGTAGTTTTACAGATACGCAGTATTTT
d_gene: -
j_gene: TRBJ2-3
v_gene: TRBV20-1

CDR3aa: CASSQEAPRMHYEQYF
CDR3nt: TGCGCCAGCAGCCAAGAAGCCCCGCGGATGCACTACGAGCAGTACTTC
d_gene: -
j_gene: TRBJ2-7
v_gene: TRBV4-1

CDR3aa: CASSTDSPGNTIYF
CDR3nt: TGCGCCAGCAGTACAGACTCGCCTGGAAACACCATATATTTT
d_gene: -
j_gene: TRBJ1-3
v_gene: TRBV5-1

CDR3aa: CASSPQTSGGYDNEQFF
CDR3nt: TGTGCCAGCAGCCCTCAGACTAGCGGGGGATACGACAATGAGCAGTTCTTC
d_gene: TRBD2
j_gene: TRBJ2-1
v_gene: TRBV7-9

CDR3aa: CAWDTGTGDREKLFF
CDR3nt: TGTGCCTGGGATACCGGGACAGGGGATCGAGAAAAACTGTTTTTT
d_gene: TRBD1
j_gene: TRBJ1-4
v_gene: TRBV30

CDR3aa: CSVEDPDPRRGYGYTF
CDR3nt: TGCAGCGTTGAAGATCCCGATCCAAGACGTGGCTATGGCTACACCTTC
d_gene: -
j_gene: TRBJ1-2
v_gene: TRBV29-1

CDR3aa: CASSSGNEQFF
CDR3nt: TGTGCCAGCAGCTCAGGGAATGAGCAGTTCTTC
d_gene: -
j_gene: TRBJ2-1
v_gene: TRBV11-2

CDR3aa: CASSLLRGEGNTEAFF
CDR3nt: TGTGCCAGCAGCTTACTCAGGGGAGAGGGGAACACTGAAGCTTTCTTT
d_gene: -
j_gene: TRBJ1-1
v_gene: TRBV7-9

CDR3aa: CASSVSGSDNEQFF
CDR3nt: TGTGCCAGCAGTGTTAGCGGGAGCGACAATGAGCAGTTCTTC
d_gene: TRBD2
j_gene: TRBJ2-1
v_gene: TRBV25-1